The 9 T cell receptor beta chains below come from one sample, sequenced in a study of spatial heterogeneity in lung cancer. The time point here: sample taken at primary tumor resection. TCRdb fed the 5' RACE reads into MiXCR, producing one record per CDR3 protein. This repertoire shows about 13,000 distinct CDR3 sequences, 3.5% to 4% found once; its top ten account for under 55%. This specimen was PBMCs, taken at surgery. These receptors were obtained from a male donor with early-stage non-small cell lung cancer.

This clonotype was observed many times. The chain couples TRBV6-2 or TRBV6-3 to TRBJ2-7; 10 nucleotides agree with TRBD1. Germline V lookup: CDR1 MNHEY, CDR2 SVGEGT. The CDR3 is 18 residues long. J gave up 0 bases and V 5 bases, and 13 bases lay outside the gene matches. The CDR3 nucleotides read TGTGCCAGCAGTCTACAGGGACAGGGGCGTCTTAGCTCCTACGAGCAGTACTTC. It encodes CASSLQGQGRLSSYEQYF.

This clonotype was found many times. The gene calls are TRBV5-1 and TRBJ2-5; D unclear. Germline V gene data show CDR1 as SGHRS and CDR2 as YFSETQ. This CDR3 spans 13 amino acids. Trimming stripped 1 base from V and 4 bases from J, with 8 bases between. The CDR3 is CASSLRQLETQYF. CDR3 sequence (DNA): TGCGCCAGCAGCTTGCGGCAGTTAGAGACCCAGTACTTC.

This clonotype appeared many times. V is TRBV24-1 and J is TRBJ2-3; TRBD1 aligns across 7 bases. The CDR3 length is 14 residues. V was clipped by 9 bases and J by 0 bases; unmatched bases: 5. Per germline, CDR1 KGHDR and CDR2 SFDVKD. CDR3 coding DNA: TGTGCCACCGGGGGACAGACTAGCACAGATACGCAGTATTTT. Translating it yields CATGGQTSTDTQYF.

To note about this clonotype: One base away lies a much larger clone, so this may be a sequencing read error. J is TRBJ2-1 and V is TRBV15; D is unclear. The CDR3 loop spans 13 amino acids. Per the germline V gene, CDR1 is LNHNV and CDR2 is YYDKDF (reference sequence). The CDR3 coding sequence is TGTGTCACCAGCAGAACTCCGGTGACCCAGCAGTTCTTC. This encodes CVTSRTPVTQQFF.

At least ten counts were recorded for this clonotype. The V call is TRBV15, the J call TRBJ1-2; perhaps TRBD1 as D (5 bases). Trimming removed 5 bases from V and 4 bases from J, with 14 bases in between. The CDR3 runs 14 residues. CDR1 is LNHNV and CDR2 is YYDKDF in the germline V gene (reference sequence). The DNA of the CDR3 is TGTGCCACCAGCCTCGGGACGGCCCTCTATGGCTACACCTTC. Protein product: CATSLGTALYGYTF. Combining the CDR3 with reference TRBV15 and TRBJ1-2 gives the whole variable domain DAMVIQNPRYQVTQFGKPVTLSCSQTLNHNVMYWYQQKSSQAPKLLFHYYDKDFNNEADTPDNFQSRRPNTSFCFLDIRSPGLGDTAMYLCATSLGTALYGYTFGSGTRLTVV.

At least ten counts were recorded for this clonotype. This chain uses TRBV11-1 with TRBJ2-5; 8 bases are a match to TRBD2. From germline, CDR1 is SGHAT and CDR2 FQDESV (reference sequence). Trimming took 5 bases from V and 5 from J; bases not matched to a gene: 10. This CDR3 has 15 amino acids. The CDR3, as DNA: TGTGCCAGCAGCCCTCCCGGGGGGGGGAGGGAGACCCAGTACTTC. Amino acid sequence: CASSPPGGGRETQYF.

This clonotype was recorded many times. The rearrangement uses TRBV7-9 and TRBJ2-2; D is uncertain. CDR1 is SEHNR and CDR2 is FQNEAQ in the germline V gene (reference sequence). V was shortened by 2 bases and J by 5 bases, with 3 bases between the two germline ends. The CDR3 totals 12 residues. CDR3 DNA: TGTGCCAGCAGCTTAAGTACCGGGGAGCTGTTTTTT. Translation: CASSLSTGELFF. The full variable domain, rest sourced from reference TRBV7-9 and TRBJ2-2, is DTGVSQNPRHKITKRGQNVTFRCDPISEHNRLYWYRQTLGQGPEFLTYFQNEAQLEKSRLLSDRFSAERPKGSFSTLEIQRTEQGDSAMYLCASSLSTGELFFGEGSRLTVL.

This clonotype was found once. One base away lies a much larger clone, so this may be a sequencing read error. V usage is TRBV20-1 and J usage is TRBJ1-4; the match to TRBD1 covers 8 bases. CDR3 length: 12 residues. Germline V lookup: CDR1 DFQATT, CDR2 SNEGSKA (reference sequence). In DNA form, the CDR3 reads TGCAGTGCCACGGGGACAGGTGAAAAACTGTATTTT. Residues: CSATGTGEKLYF.

The table lists this clonotype with many counts. The genes are TRBV10-2 and TRBJ2-1; the match to TRBD1 covers 8 bases. The CDR3 loop spans 15 amino acids. The V gene's germline CDR1 is WSHSY and CDR2 SAAADI. After removal of 6 bases from V and 3 bases from J, the junction contained 7 bases not matched to a gene. CDR3 loop: CASRGYRGDYNEQFF. CDR3 coding DNA: TGCGCCAGCAGGGGATACAGGGGGGACTACAATGAGCAGTTCTTC.